This T cell receptor beta chain was obtained from a study of metastatic and nonmetastatic thyroid tumors. In the study overall: Blood and tumor or nodule tissue repertoires from malignant and benign thyroid patients were compared. General observations from the study: Reportedly, malignant thyroid tumors had significantly higher TCR beta diversity than benign nodules, in blood and tumor.

Original processing methods: Across clinicopathological groups, CDR3 differences served as the basis for building a distant-metastasis classifier for papillary thyroid cancer. From the PCR reads, TCRdb re-called clones with MiXCR. These V and J calls rely on TCRdb rather than the paper's analysis. The sample yields about 21,000 clones, 15% to 20% seen once. This clone showed up many times. Antigen specificity is unknown. The CDR3 sequence is 13 residues long. Trimming shortened V by 6 bases and J by 6 bases, and 15 bases separated the two germline ends. CDR1 and CDR2 (germline): SQVTM, ANQGSEA. Until they underwent thyroid surgery, no patient had received any treatment.

This chain uses TRBV29-1 with TRBJ2-1, with D perhaps matching TRBD2 (6 bases). This clonotype originated in a male donor with papillary thyroid cancer or a benign thyroid nodule (not recorded which). Some clones in this sample may be carry-over from other donors' samples. The sample comprised blood. The CDR3 nucleotides read TGCAGCGTCGTGACGGGAGCCAGCAATGAGCAGTTCTTC. This translates into CSVVTGASNEQFF.